These 23 T cell receptor beta chains were sequenced from one sample in a study of shared clonotypes between healthy human individuals. Measured with immunoSEQ multiplex PCR; TCRdb has only the in-frame clones, and not every one. Among roughly 2.5 million clones listed, approximately 94% were seen once. Sequenced material: naive CD4+ T cells sorted from blood. As to subset: CD45RA+ positively selected. These receptors came from a man between 18 and 29 years old in good health.

The genes are TRBV5-1 and TRBJ1-5, with TRBD1 identical over 7 bases. Germline V lookup: CDR1 SGHRS, CDR2 YFSETQ. The V and J ends lost 4 bases and 7 bases, in that order; junction bases with no gene match: 8. This CDR3 contains 14 residues. The CDR3 reads CASSTGEGKQPQHF. The CDR3 DNA reads as TGCGCCAGCAGCACAGGGGAGGGAAAGCAGCCCCAGCATTTT.

The rearrangement uses TRBV4-1 and TRBJ2-3; 7 bases map to TRBD2. V was pared by 0 bases and J by 4 bases, with 16 bases of the junction left unmatched. There are 19 residues in the CDR3. The germline gives CDR1 MGHRA, CDR2 YSYEKL. The CDR3 sequence is CASSQDFGPVGGIADTQYF. In DNA, the CDR3 is TGCGCCAGCAGCCAAGATTTCGGGCCCGTGGGGGGGATAGCAGATACGCAGTATTTT.

The gene calls are TRBV7-3 and TRBJ2-5, with unresolved D. CDR1 is SGHTA, CDR2 FQGTGA, per germline. The V end was cut by 5 bases, the J end by 10 bases, with 17 bases between. The CDR3 loop spans 13 amino acids. In nucleotides, the CDR3 is TGTGCCAGCAGCCGGTTAGGAGATGGCAACCAGTACTTC. Amino acids: CASSRLGDGNQYF. The whole variable domain, filled in from reference TRBV7-3 and TRBJ2-5, reads GAGVSQTPSNKVTEKGKYVELRCDPISGHTALYWYRQSLGQGPEFLIYFQGTGAADDSGLPNDRFFAVRPEGSVSTLKIQRTERGDSAVYLCASSRLGDGNQYFGPGTRLLVL.

The CDR3 sequence: CASSMGAANTEAFF. The DNA for the CDR3 is TGTGCCAGTAGTATGGGGGCGGCCAACACTGAAGCTTTCTTT. This chain uses TRBV19 with TRBJ1-1; maybe TRBD1 (6 bases). Germline-derived CDR1 and CDR2 are LNHDA and SQIVND (reference sequence). The CDR3 runs 14 residues. V dropped 3 bases and J dropped 2 bases, with 10 bases sitting between them. Full variable domain (remainder filled in from reference TRBV19 and TRBJ1-1): DGGITQSPKYLFRKEGQNVTLSCEQNLNHDAMYWYRQDPGQGLRLIYYSQIVNDFQKGDIAEGYSVSREKKESFPLTVTSAQKNPTAFYLCASSMGAANTEAFFGQGTRLTVV.

The chain couples TRBV28 to TRBJ2-3; TRBD2 might be the D (7 bases). V shed 6 bases and J shed 3 bases, with 19 bases lying between them. The CDR3 is 16 amino acids. The V gene's germline CDR1 is MDHEN and CDR2 SYDVKM. CDR3 in amino acids: CASSRGGAGRTDTQYF. The CDR3 nucleotides read TGTGCCAGCAGCCGAGGGGGGGCAGGGCGGACAGATACGCAGTATTTT.

V gene TRBV6-6 combines with J gene TRBJ2-2; D is unresolved. In germline, CDR1 is MNHNY, CDR2 SVGAGI (reference sequence). The CDR3 totals 15 residues. V was pared by 3 bases and J by 0 bases, with 8 bases between. The CDR3: CASSYGFTNTGELFF. Written as DNA, the CDR3 is TGTGCCAGCAGTTATGGATTCACGAACACCGGGGAGCTGTTTTTT.

This chain uses TRBV4-1 with TRBJ1-2, with no clear D. Germline CDR1 reads MGHRA; CDR2 reads YSYEKL. V was trimmed by 5 bases and J by 1 base, leaving 14 bases between them. The CDR3 is 15 residues long. CDR3 bases: TGCGCCAGCAGCGTACCCCCGACGGTTAACTATGGCTACACCTTC. Protein: CASSVPPTVNYGYTF.

The rearrangement joins TRBV18 to TRBJ2-7, with D perhaps TRBD2 (5 bases). V dropped 0 bases and J dropped 6 bases, with 18 bases sitting between them. Looked up from germline, CDR1 is KGHSH and CDR2 is LQKENI. This CDR3 region has 16 residues. CDR3 nucleotide sequence: TGTGCCAGCTCACCACCGGGCGGGCTACTGAATCGCGAGCAGTACTTC. Translation: CASSPPGGLLNREQYF. The whole variable domain, filled in from reference TRBV18 and TRBJ2-7, reads NAGVMQNPRHLVRRRGQEARLRCSPMKGHSHVYWYRQLPEEGLKFMVYLQKENIIDESGMPKERFSAEFPKEGPSILRIQQVVRGDSAAYFCASSPPGGLLNREQYFGPGTRLTVT.

The chain links TRBV28 to TRBJ2-7; perhaps TRBD2 as D (6 bases). Trimming removed 4 bases from V and 6 bases from J, with 13 bases in between. Germline V gene data show CDR1 as MDHEN and CDR2 as SYDVKM. CDR3 length equals 13 residues. Here the CDR3 reads CASSWGGAVEQYF. CDR3 nucleotide sequence: TGTGCCAGCAGTTGGGGCGGGGCGGTCGAGCAGTACTTC.

This chain uses TRBV7-8 with TRBJ2-1; 8 nucleotides agree with TRBD2. J was trimmed by 4 bases and V by 3 bases; bases with no gene match: 5. Germline V CDR1 and CDR2: SGHVS, FQNEAQ. This CDR3 region has 15 residues. CDR3 amino acids: CASSFSGTPYNEQFF. The CDR3 nucleotides read TGTGCCAGCAGCTTTAGCGGGACCCCTTACAATGAGCAGTTCTTC.

V gene TRBV10-1 combines with J gene TRBJ2-7; 8 bases match TRBD1. The CDR3 sequence is 13 residues long. Germline V gene lookup returns CDR1 WNHNN and CDR2 SYGVQD (reference sequence). Trimming at V came to 6 bases and at J to 2 bases, leaving 3 bases not matched to a gene. The CDR3 sequence: CASRDRAPYEQYF. The DNA for the CDR3 is TGCGCCAGCAGGGACAGGGCGCCCTACGAGCAGTACTTC.

This chain connects TRBV5-4 to TRBJ2-7, with TRBD2 identical over 10 bases. The CDR3 is 15 amino acids. The ends lost 0 bases at V and 3 bases at J; junction bases unmatched: 3. Germline CDR1 SGHNT, CDR2 YYREEE (reference sequence). The CDR3 here is CASSLDVAGGYEQYF. DNA for the CDR3: TGTGCCAGCAGCTTGGATGTAGCGGGGGGCTACGAGCAGTACTTC.

The chain links TRBV6-1 to TRBJ2-2, with TRBD2 identical over 9 bases. Germline assignment: CDR1 MNHNS and CDR2 SASEGT. Trimming at V came to 6 bases and at J to 0 bases, leaving 2 bases not matched to a gene. The CDR3 covers 15 residues. The chain's CDR3 is CASRLAGSNTGELFF. The DNA for the CDR3 is TGTGCCAGCAGACTAGCGGGTTCGAACACCGGGGAGCTGTTTTTT.

CDR3 in amino acids: CASSYSSGVGNEQFF. As DNA, the CDR3 is TGTGCCAGCAGTTACTCTTCGGGAGTGGGGAATGAGCAGTTCTTC. The chain carries TRBV6-6 and TRBJ2-1; a possible D gene is TRBD2 (6 bases). CDR3 length: 15 amino acids. Germline V lookup: CDR1 MNHNY, CDR2 SVGAGI (reference sequence). Trimming removed 0 bases at V and 7 bases at J, with 13 bases between.

The chain couples TRBV28 to TRBJ1-2, with D maybe TRBD1 (6 bases). CDR1 is MDHEN, CDR2 SYDVKM, per germline. Trimming pared 6 bases from V and 4 bases from J, leaving 9 bases between. The CDR3 loop spans 12 amino acids. The CDR3 nucleotides read TGTGCCAGCAGGACACAGGGCTATGGCTACACCTTC. Its translation is CASRTQGYGYTF.

This clone occurred once. Other DNA sequences in the same sample also yield this CDR3. V is TRBV30 and J is TRBJ1-6, with a tentative D call TRBD1 (6 bases). This CDR3 has 15 amino acids. Germline V gene lookup returns CDR1 GTSNPN and CDR2 SVGIG (reference sequence). Trimming removed 3 bases from V and 0 bases from J, with 9 bases in between. CDR3 amino acids: CAWSTGSSYNSPLHF. The CDR3 coding sequence is TGTGCCTGGAGCACAGGGAGCTCCTATAATTCACCCCTCCACTTT. Full variable domain (rest looked up from reference TRBV30 and TRBJ1-6): SQTIHQWPATLVQPVGSPLSLECTVEGTSNPNLYWYRQAAGRGLQLLFYSVGIGQISSEVPQNLSASRPQDRQFILSSKKLLLSDSGFYLCAWSTGSSYNSPLHFGNGTRLTVT.

The chain joins TRBV10-3 to TRBJ2-7; tentatively, D is TRBD2 (5 bases). Trimming took off 4 bases at V and 0 bases at J, with 10 bases between the two ends. From germline, CDR1 is ENHRY and CDR2 SYGVKD. There are 14 residues in the CDR3. In nucleotides, the CDR3 is TGTGCCATCAGTGGGAGGTCTGACTCCTACGAGCAGTACTTC. This gives the protein CAISGRSDSYEQYF.

This clone is a singleton in its sample. The V and J genes are TRBV9 and TRBJ2-3, with 9 bases aligning to TRBD2. Germline V gene sequence: CDR1 SGDLS, CDR2 YYNGEE. The CDR3 contains 16 residues. J gave up 4 bases and V 2 bases, and 8 bases lay outside the gene matches. CDR3 coding DNA: TGTGCCAGCAGCGTCGCTAGCGGGACTGAGGCAGATACGCAGTATTTT. Translating it yields CASSVASGTEADTQYF.

The genes are TRBV5-1 and TRBJ2-7, with D possibly TRBD2 on 7 matching bases. This CDR3 has 13 residues. CDR1 and CDR2 (germline): SGHRS, YFSETQ. The V end was cut by 7 bases, the J end by 2 bases, with 13 bases between. In DNA form, the CDR3 reads TGCGCCAGCCAAGGGGGGGGAACCTACGAGCAGTACTTC. Translated, it gives CASQGGGTYEQYF.

The V call is TRBV7-2, the J call TRBJ2-5; 7 nucleotides align to TRBD2. Looked up from germline, CDR1 is SGHTA and CDR2 is FQGNSA. V was pared by 8 bases and J by 1 base, with 4 bases of the junction left unmatched. This CDR3 is 13 amino acids long. CDR3 nucleotides: TGTGCCAGCCGCAGCGGGATCCAAGAGACCCAGTACTTC. Amino acids: CASRSGIQETQYF. Looking up the rest from reference TRBV7-2 and TRBJ2-5 gives the full variable domain: GAGVSQSPSNKVTEKGKDVELRCDPISGHTALYWYRQSLGQGLEFLIYFQGNSAPDKSGLPSDRFSAERTGGSVSTLTIQRTQQEDSAVYLCASRSGIQETQYFGPGTRLLVL.

This clone appeared a single time. The rearrangement uses TRBV6-5 and TRBJ1-5; D is unclear. With 5 bases removed from V and 0 bases from J, the gap between germline ends came to 11 bases. Germline CDR1 reads MNHEY; CDR2 reads SVGAGI. The CDR3 extends over 15 amino acids. In nucleotides, the CDR3 is TGTGCCAGCAGTCCCGTCCGGAATAGCAATCAGCCCCAGCATTTT. Protein sequence: CASSPVRNSNQPQHF.

V is TRBV4-3 and J is TRBJ2-4; 9 bases match TRBD1. The ends lost 0 bases at V and 1 base at J; junction bases unmatched: 10. Germline V gene sequence: CDR1 LGHNA, CDR2 YSLEER. The CDR3 covers 19 residues. The CDR3 region has the DNA TGCGCCAGCAGCCAAGATGGGGACAGGGAGGGGATTGCCAAAAACATTCAGTACTTC. Translation: CASSQDGDREGIAKNIQYF.

This clone is a singleton in its sample. The CDR3 DNA is TGCGCCAGCAGCTTCTCCGGGACTAGACTTGATACGCAGTATTTT. Translation: CASSFSGTRLDTQYF. This rearrangement joins TRBV5-1 to TRBJ2-3, with 8 positions matching TRBD2. The germline gives CDR1 SGHRS, CDR2 YFSETQ. The CDR3 runs to 15 residues. V trimming: 2 bases; J trimming: 6 bases; junction bases outside the gene matches: 8.